This TCR beta chain was retrieved from a study of T cell repertoires in cytomegalovirus infection. TCRdb re-derived calls from the reads in MiXCR, one entry per CDR3 protein. The sample includes some 800,000 distinct CDR3 sequences, over 25% of them seen just once. A note on this clonotype: Its cognate antigen is unknown.

The CDR3 has 11 residues. V was clipped by 10 bases and J by 7 bases, with 13 bases between them. Germline CDR1 and CDR2: ENHRY and SYGVKD. Study observations and caveats: Accumulated public TCR beta family frequency recognized individuals carrying CMV together with the relevant HLA. CMV-specific TCR beta clonotypes restricted by HLA-C were the ones dominating the ex vivo response.

The chain couples TRBV10-3 to TRBJ1-2, with D perhaps TRBD1 (6 bases). This TCR was sampled from a human donor in good health (CMV status not recorded). Some clones in this sample may be carry-over from other donors' samples. The source material was cultured CD8+ T cells from PBMCs, sampled from culture after CMV antigen stimulation. The CDR3 DNA reads TGTGCCACCACAGGGCAGGGTGGCTACACCTTC. It yields the protein CATTGQGGYTF.